This T cell receptor (beta chain) was identified during a study of metastatic and nonmetastatic thyroid tumors. On the study more broadly: Repertoires from malignant and benign thyroid patients were compared across blood and tumor or nodule tissue. Study-level points and caveats: Significantly greater TCR beta diversity was reportedly found in malignant thyroid tumors than in benign nodules (in blood and tumor).

Thyroid surgery was performed in patients who had received no treatment beforehand. This CDR3 comprises 14 residues. From germline, CDR1 is SGHTA and CDR2 FQGNSA. V lost 1 base and J lost 3, with 9 bases in between. Original analysis: The distant-metastasis classifier for papillary thyroid cancer was built from CDR3 differences across clinicopathological groups. Via MiXCR, TCRdb re-called the PCR reads. TCRdb, not the original authors, processed these V and J calls. Of 35,000 to 40,000 clones listed, 20% to 30% are singletons. Comment on this clone: Its cognate antigen is unknown.

J is TRBJ1-2 and V is TRBV7-2; perhaps TRBD1 as D (5 bases). Sequencing was performed on blood. This receptor was identified in a female donor with papillary thyroid cancer or a benign thyroid nodule (not recorded which). Some clones in this sample may be carry-over from other donors' samples. In DNA form, the CDR3 reads TGTGCCAGCAGCTTAGTCAGGGACGACTATGGCTACACCTTC. It is translated as CASSLVRDDYGYTF. Combining the CDR3 with reference TRBV7-2 and TRBJ1-2 gives the whole variable domain GAGVSQSPSNKVTEKGKDVELRCDPISGHTALYWYRQSLGQGLEFLIYFQGNSAPDKSGLPSDRFSAERTGGSVSTLTIQRTQQEDSAVYLCASSLVRDDYGYTFGSGTRLTVV.